These T cell receptor beta chains were read from a single sample in a study of a mutant IDH1 vaccine in newly diagnosed glioma. The assay was immunoSEQ multiplex PCR, and TCRdb's table has in-frame clones only and misses some. The table lists tens of thousands of clones, approximately 89% of them singletons, with around 8.4% in the top ten. The sequenced sample was PBMCs, obtained from a glioma patient treated with radiotherapy, temozolomide or both. The receptors were sampled from a man in his thirties or forties with glioma. Each CDR3 is given with its conserved first and last residue. The order of the fields is D gene, J gene, clone size, V gene, CDR3 protein, CDR3 DNA. The D gene is left open where the match is weak. Clone sizes are given selectively: once, few, many, or a class where the clone is expanded.

D: TRBD1; J: TRBJ2-5; size: .; V: TRBV4-1; CDR3: CASSPLIGTGTQETQYF; DNA: TGCGCCAGCAGCCCGCTTATTGGGACAGGGACCCAAGAGACCCAGTACTTC
D: TRBD2; J: TRBJ2-7; size: .; V: TRBV30; CDR3: CAWNPSGSYEQYF; DNA: TGTGCCTGGAACCCTAGCGGATCCTACGAGCAGTACTTC
D: .; J: TRBJ2-7; size: .; V: TRBV30; CDR3: CAWSRNRVDEQYF; DNA: TGTGCCTGGAGTCGGAATAGGGTGGACGAGCAGTACTTC
D: TRBD1; J: TRBJ1-1; size: .; V: TRBV6-5; CDR3: CASSYSQGGTEAFF; DNA: TGTGCCAGCAGTTACTCACAGGGGGGGACTGAAGCTTTCTTT
D: TRBD1; J: TRBJ1-5; size: .; V: TRBV10-2; CDR3: CASSEGQGNNQPQHF; DNA: TGCGCCAGCAGTGAGGGACAGGGTAACAATCAGCCCCAGCATTTT
D: TRBD1; J: TRBJ2-7; size: .; V: TRBV14; CDR3: CASSPLPGQGAYEQYF; DNA: TGTGCCAGCAGCCCCTTGCCGGGACAGGGGGCCTACGAGCAGTACTTC
D: .; J: TRBJ2-1; size: .; V: TRBV7-8; CDR3: CASSHPFAYHEQFF; DNA: TGTGCCAGCAGCCACCCTTTCGCGTATCATGAGCAGTTCTTC
D: .; J: TRBJ2-5; size: .; V: TRBV7-9; CDR3: CASSSAFSTSQYF; DNA: TGTGCCAGCAGCTCAGCCTTCTCGACCTCCCAGTACTTC
D: .; J: TRBJ1-1; size: .; V: TRBV7-8; CDR3: CASSRDGLTEAFF; DNA: TGTGCCAGCAGCCGAGACGGCCTCACTGAAGCTTTCTTT
D: .; J: TRBJ2-1; size: .; V: TRBV5-1; CDR3: CASSLDIGAYNEQFF; DNA: TGCGCCAGCAGCCTGGACATCGGAGCCTACAATGAGCAGTTCTTC
D: .; J: TRBJ1-5; size: .; V: TRBV7-2; CDR3: CASSWGGASQPQHF; DNA: TGTGCCAGCAGCTGGGGGGGGGCCAGTCAGCCCCAGCATTTT
D: .; J: TRBJ1-4; size: .; V: TRBV5-4; CDR3: CASSFYAGTNEKLFF; DNA: TGTGCCAGCAGCTTTTATGCGGGAACTAATGAAAAACTGTTTTTT
D: .; J: TRBJ2-7; size: .; V: TRBV4-2; CDR3: CASSQEVRRYEQYF; DNA: TGTGCCAGCAGCCAAGAGGTGCGGCGGTACGAGCAGTACTTC
D: TRBD2; J: TRBJ2-3; size: once; V: TRBV6-6; CDR3: CASSYLLAGGDTQYF; DNA: TGTGCCAGCAGTTATTTACTAGCGGGAGGGGATACGCAGTATTTT
D: TRBD1; J: TRBJ1-1; size: .; V: TRBV19; CDR3: CASRSGQGFMNTEAFF; DNA: TGTGCCAGCCGTTCCGGACAGGGCTTCATGAACACTGAAGCTTTCTTT
D: .; J: TRBJ1-5; size: .; V: TRBV5-1; CDR3: CASSLGQGSNQPQHF; DNA: TGCGCCAGCAGCTTGGGTCAGGGGTCCAATCAGCCCCAGCATTTT
D: .; J: TRBJ2-7; size: once; V: TRBV4-1; CDR3: CASSPKIGAEAYEQYF; DNA: TGCGCCAGCAGCCCCAAGATTGGGGCGGAAGCCTACGAGCAGTACTTC
D: .; J: TRBJ2-2; size: .; V: TRBV9; CDR3: CASSVRRAGELFF; DNA: TGTGCCAGCAGCGTGAGACGGGCCGGGGAGCTGTTTTTT
D: .; J: TRBJ2-5; size: .; V: TRBV25-1; CDR3: CASSPTRVIQETQYF; DNA: TGTGCCAGCAGCCCTACGCGGGTCATCCAAGAGACCCAGTACTTC